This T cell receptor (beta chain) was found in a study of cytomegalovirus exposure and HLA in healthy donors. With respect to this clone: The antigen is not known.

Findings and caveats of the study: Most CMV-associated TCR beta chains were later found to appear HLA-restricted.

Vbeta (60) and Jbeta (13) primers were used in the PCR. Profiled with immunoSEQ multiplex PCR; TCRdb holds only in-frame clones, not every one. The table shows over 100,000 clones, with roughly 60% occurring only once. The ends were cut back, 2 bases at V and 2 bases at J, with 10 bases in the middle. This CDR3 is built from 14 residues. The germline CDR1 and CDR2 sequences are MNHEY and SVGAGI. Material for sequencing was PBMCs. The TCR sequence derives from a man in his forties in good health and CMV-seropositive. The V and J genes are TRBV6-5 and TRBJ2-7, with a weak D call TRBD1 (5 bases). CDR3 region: CASSYLTGPYEQYF. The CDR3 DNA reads TGTGCCAGCAGTTACCTTACAGGCCCCTACGAGCAGTACTTC.